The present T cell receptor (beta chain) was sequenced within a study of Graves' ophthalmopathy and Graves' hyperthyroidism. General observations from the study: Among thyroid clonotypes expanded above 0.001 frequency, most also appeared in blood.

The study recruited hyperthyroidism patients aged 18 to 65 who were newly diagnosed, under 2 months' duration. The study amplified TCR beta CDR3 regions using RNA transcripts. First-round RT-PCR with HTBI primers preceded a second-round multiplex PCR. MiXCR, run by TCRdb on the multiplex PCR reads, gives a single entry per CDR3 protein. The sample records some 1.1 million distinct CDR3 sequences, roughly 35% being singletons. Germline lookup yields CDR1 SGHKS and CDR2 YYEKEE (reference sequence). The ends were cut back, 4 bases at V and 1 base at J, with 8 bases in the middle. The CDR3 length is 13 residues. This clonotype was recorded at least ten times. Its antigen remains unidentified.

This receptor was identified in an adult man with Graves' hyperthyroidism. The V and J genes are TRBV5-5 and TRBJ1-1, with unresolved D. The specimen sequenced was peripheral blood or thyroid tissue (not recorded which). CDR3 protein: CASSRHENTEAFF. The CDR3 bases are TGTGCCAGCAGCCGGCATGAGAACACTGAAGCTTTCTTT.